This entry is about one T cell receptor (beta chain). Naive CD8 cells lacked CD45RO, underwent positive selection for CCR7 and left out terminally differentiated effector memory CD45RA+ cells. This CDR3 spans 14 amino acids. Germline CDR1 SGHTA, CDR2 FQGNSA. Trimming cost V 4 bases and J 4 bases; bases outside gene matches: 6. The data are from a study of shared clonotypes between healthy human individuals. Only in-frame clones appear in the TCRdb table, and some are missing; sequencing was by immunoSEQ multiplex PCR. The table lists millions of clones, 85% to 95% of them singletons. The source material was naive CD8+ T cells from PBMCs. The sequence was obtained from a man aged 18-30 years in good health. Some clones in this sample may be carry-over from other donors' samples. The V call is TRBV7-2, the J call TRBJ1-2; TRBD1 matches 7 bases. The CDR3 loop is CASSSAGTAYGYTF. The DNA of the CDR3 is TGTGCCAGCAGCTCGGCCGGGACAGCCTATGGCTACACCTTC.